This T cell receptor (beta chain) was recorded in a study of cytomegalovirus exposure and HLA in healthy donors. Study-level background: Samples from HLA-typed donors yielded about 85 million unique TCRs in an early data release. Falling in the Caucasian-associated ancestry cluster were 80% to 90% of 300 to 500 genotyped donors.

In regard to this clone: The antigen is unknown.

General study findings and limits: Being productive about 87% or about 30% of the time was typical of most TCR beta V segments in an earlier analysis. There were reportedly fewer N-insertions in an Asian-associated ancestry cluster than the approximately 600-donor mean, in a later analysis.

J was trimmed by 5 bases and V by 2 bases; bases with no gene match: 5. This CDR3 is 15 amino acids long. From germline, CDR1 is SGHTA and CDR2 FQGTGA. Use of 60 Vbeta and 13 Jbeta primers characterized the PCR. Produced via immunoSEQ multiplex PCR; TCRdb's table is partial and in-frame only. The data hold about 260,000 clones, with approximately 84% observed a single time. The chain uses TRBV7-3 and TRBJ2-3, with TRBD2 matching 9 bases. Source material: PBMCs. The clonotype originates from a woman aged 40-49 years in good health and CMV-seropositive. The CDR3 nucleotides read TGTGCCAGCAGCTTAGGGGTAGCGGGGGTAGATACGCAGTATTTT. Its translation is CASSLGVAGVDTQYF.